This TCR beta chain was found in a study of shared clonotypes between healthy human individuals (dated by TCRdb to between 2020 and 2021). Background on the whole study: The cohort included three men and a couple of women between 18 and 49 years of age. Different laboratories and diverse techniques were used to prepare libraries and sequence TCR repertoires, to increase sequencing depth and limit assay-specific biases. Blood TCR repertoires of a handful of healthy adults were deeply sequenced to estimate repertoire size and the extent of clonotype sharing between individuals. For each donor, three plates each were used for CD4 naive and CD4 memory, two plates were used for CD8 naive, and one plate was used for CD8 memory. Leukapheresis yielded between about 0.94 and 9.5 billion PBMCs per donor.

CDR1 and CDR2 (SGHTA, FQGTGA) derive from the germline V gene. V lost 5 bases and J lost 3 bases; the stretch between them is 10 bases long. The CDR3 starts with the cysteine, ends with the phenylalanine, and has 13 residues. The DNA shown is the 39-base CDR3, in frame from base 1. Concerning this clone: This receptor's antigen is unknown. Base qualities are not at hand, and no much larger clone is one base apart.

The donors were healthy, HIV-negative adults who had no recently reported acute infections or vaccinations. Only Caucasian adults living in Nashville, Tennessee, USA were represented among the donors. CD4+ T cells were enriched by magnetic negative selection; naive cells were then positively selected on CD45RA, and the negative fraction formed the memory subset. After blood collection by leukapheresis, PBMCs were isolated using Ficoll-Histopaque density gradient centrifugation and then cryopreserved in the vapor phase of liquid nitrogen. Purity and quantity of every magnetically sorted T cell population were checked by analytical flow cytometry. Each sorted fraction had its genomic DNA isolated and then quantified by UV absorbance on a Nanodrop 2000c. Summary of the overall study and its limitations: Rarefaction of sorted-subset datasets indicated incomplete sequencing despite the large sequencing depth. Higher generation probabilities were observed for clonotypes shared by all four sorted-subset donors than for non-shared clonotypes. When several donors were compared, the shared fraction of clonotypes was around 5% for naive CD4, about 4% for naive CD8, roughly 2.3% for memory CD4, and less than 0.45% for memory CD8. Based on pairwise subsampling, the degree of clonotype sharing among donors was expected to be affected by sequencing depth. Sampling was restricted to blood, and TCR repertoires in tissue are likely to differ from TCR repertoires in blood. Larger estimated clonotype richness was generally found for naive subsets than for memory subsets. Because the study included only a small number of donors, the genetic and exposure-history diversity represented was limited.

Using the deep immunoSEQ assay, TCR CDR3 regions were amplified from genomic DNA by multiplex PCR. Extracted genomic DNA from each cell subset was distributed evenly across all wells of several immunoSEQ 96-well plates, and each plate was treated as a replicate. For sorted subsets, each replicate PCR was loaded with 150 to 250 ng genomic DNA, equivalent to some 27,000 T cell genomes. Purified libraries were quantified with a Qubit 3.0 fluorometer, sized on a Bioanalyzer 2100, and re-quantified with the KAPA Library Quantification kit. Every immunoSEQ 96-well plate was sequenced on a dedicated single-read 150-cycle Illumina NextSeq 550 flow cell. The source study handled its data this way. Because the immunoSEQ output included only junctional sequences and no quality scores, the filtering could not be the same as the filtering used for full-length reads. To assign V/J genes and CDR3, sequences were annotated using PyIR, a Python wrapper for IgBLAST v1.9, with IMGT germline references. Reads with weak V/J assignments (E-value above 1e-6), missing CDR3, stop codons, out-of-frame junctions, or ambiguous translated residues were removed. V3J clonotypes were defined as sequences sharing the same inferred V gene, J gene, and CDR3 amino acid sequence. Percentage overlap between repertoires was computed as shared unique clonotypes divided by the size of the smaller repertoire. RTK rarefaction, the Chao1 estimator, and Recon v2.1 estimates of unobserved clonotypes were used to assess repertoire richness. Generation probabilities for all TCRbeta clonotypes obtained by the gDNA method from a handful of donors were computed using OLGA. Here the immuneACCESS table is served through TCRdb, limited to in-frame sequences with V and J called. Missing clones are a known gap in these copies; in checked studies unresolved V genes cover under half, and the rest lacks a known reason. D and trimming come from the DNA, and the V and J calls and clone size come from that table. The sample contains approximately 2.4 million clones, 90% to 96% of them found a single time. More than 0.1% of the sample rests with the top ten.

This TCR came from a man between 18 and 35 years old in good health. The chain uses TRBV7-3 and TRBJ1-1; a tentative D call is TRBD1 (5 bases match). The sample was naive CD4+ T cells sorted from blood. Per the publication, the cell subset or site label means: CD45RA+ positively selected. The CDR3 region has the sequence CASSPWGYTEAFF. The nucleotide sequence is TGTGCCAGCAGCCCGTGGGGGTACACTGAAGCTTTCTTT.